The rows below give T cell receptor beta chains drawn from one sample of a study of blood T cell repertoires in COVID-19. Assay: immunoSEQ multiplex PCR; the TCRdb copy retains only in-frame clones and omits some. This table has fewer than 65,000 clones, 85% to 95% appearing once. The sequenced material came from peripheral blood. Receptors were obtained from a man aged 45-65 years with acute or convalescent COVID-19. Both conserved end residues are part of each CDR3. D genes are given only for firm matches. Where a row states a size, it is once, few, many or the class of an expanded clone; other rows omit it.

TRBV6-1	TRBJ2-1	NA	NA	CASSGRKAAAYNEQFF	TGTGCCAGCAGTGGGCGAAAAGCGGCCGCCTACAATGAGCAGTTCTTC
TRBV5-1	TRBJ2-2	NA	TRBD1	CASSSTGSWTGELFF	TGCGCCAGCAGCTCGACAGGGAGTTGGACCGGGGAGCTGTTTTTT
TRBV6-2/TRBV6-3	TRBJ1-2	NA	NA	CASSYKTSSGGYTF	TGTGCCAGCAGTTATAAGACGTCTTCGGGTGGCTACACCTTC
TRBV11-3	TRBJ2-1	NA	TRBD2	CASSLVYGTSDYNEQFF	TGTGCCAGCAGCTTAGTCTATGGGACTAGCGACTACAATGAGCAGTTCTTC
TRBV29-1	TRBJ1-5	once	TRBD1	CSVLDRGLDQPQHF	TGCAGCGTTCTAGACAGGGGGTTGGATCAGCCCCAGCATTTT
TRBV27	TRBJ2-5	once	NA	CASSLGRLGETQYF	TGTGCCAGCAGTTTGGGGCGTCTCGGAGAGACCCAGTACTTC
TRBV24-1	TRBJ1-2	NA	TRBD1	CATSEANRGQGYTF	TGTGCCACCAGTGAGGCAAACAGGGGGCAAGGCTACACCTTC
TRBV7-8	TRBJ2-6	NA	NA	CASSLQRAAPSSGANVLTF	TGTGCCAGCAGCCTCCAGCGGGCGGCACCGTCCTCTGGGGCCAACGTCCTGACTTTC
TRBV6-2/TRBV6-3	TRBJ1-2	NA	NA	CASSRDYYGYTF	TGTGCCAGCAGTAGGGACTACTATGGCTACACCTTC
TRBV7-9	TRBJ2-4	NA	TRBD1	CASSLVLQGAAKNIQYF	TGTGCCAGCAGCTTAGTGTTGCAGGGGGCTGCCAAAAACATTCAGTACTTC
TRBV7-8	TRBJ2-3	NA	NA	CASSFLAASTDTQYF	TGTGCCAGCAGCTTTTTAGCGGCTAGCACAGATACGCAGTATTTT